The source of this T cell receptor beta chain is a study of blood T cells in healthy people across ages. Study-level findings and limits: Estimates of diversity drawn from one million T cells were considered underestimates.

As for this clonotype: No antigen is known for it.

It was with a sample-barcoded 5' primer and a J-beta primer mix that a second PCR of roughly 6 to 11 cycles was run. MiXCR, run by TCRdb on the 5' RACE reads, gives a single entry per CDR3 protein. The data show around 1,800,000 distinct CDR3 sequences, around 40% seen once. This CDR3 spans 16 amino acids. Germline V gives CDR1 LGHNA, CDR2 YSLEER. Trimming removed 7 bases from V and 0 bases from J, with 17 bases in between. Sequencing was carried out using blood. This clonotype originated in a human donor in good health. This sequence joins TRBV4-3 and TRBJ2-3; D unresolved. The CDR3 nucleotides read TGCGCCAGCACCCCGAGTGCAGGTCCTAGCACAGATACGCAGTATTTT. It encodes CASTPSAGPSTDTQYF.